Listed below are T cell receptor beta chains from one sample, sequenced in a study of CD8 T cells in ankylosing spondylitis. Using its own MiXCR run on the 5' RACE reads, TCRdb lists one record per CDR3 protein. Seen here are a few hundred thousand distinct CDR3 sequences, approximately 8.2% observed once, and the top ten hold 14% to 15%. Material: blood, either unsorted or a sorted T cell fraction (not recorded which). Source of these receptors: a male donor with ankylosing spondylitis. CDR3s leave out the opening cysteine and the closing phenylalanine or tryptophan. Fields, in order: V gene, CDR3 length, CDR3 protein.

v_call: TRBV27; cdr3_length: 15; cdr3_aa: ASSLSWGAFSYNEQF
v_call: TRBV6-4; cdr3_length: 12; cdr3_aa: ASKTGPSYNEQF
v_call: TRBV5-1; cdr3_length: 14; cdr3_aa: ASSLAGSLLNTEAF
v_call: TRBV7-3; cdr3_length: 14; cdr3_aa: ASSLAPSGSTDTQY
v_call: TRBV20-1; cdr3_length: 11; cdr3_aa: SAQRQGALEQY
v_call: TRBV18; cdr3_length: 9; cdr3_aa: ASLKADTQY
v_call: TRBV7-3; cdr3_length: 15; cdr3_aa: ASSPPGTGKGQETQY
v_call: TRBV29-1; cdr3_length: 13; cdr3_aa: SVEGTGRGYYGYT
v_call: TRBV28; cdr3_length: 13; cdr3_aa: ASSPGLAGTGELF
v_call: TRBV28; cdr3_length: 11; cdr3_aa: ATSYRGGQPQH
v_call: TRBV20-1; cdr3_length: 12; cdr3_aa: SARATSGRSEQF
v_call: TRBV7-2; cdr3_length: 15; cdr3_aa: ASSPQAGGPPYNEQF
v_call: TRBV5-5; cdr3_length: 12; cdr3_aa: ASSPGGGAEGYT
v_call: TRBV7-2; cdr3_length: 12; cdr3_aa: ASSLGGLAATQY
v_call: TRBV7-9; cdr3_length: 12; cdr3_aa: ASSALREPYEQY
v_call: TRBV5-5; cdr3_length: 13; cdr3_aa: ASSLGYSSTDTQY
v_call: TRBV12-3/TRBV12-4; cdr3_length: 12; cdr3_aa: ASSFVRDVDEQF
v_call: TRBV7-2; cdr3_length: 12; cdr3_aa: ASSIATDRYEQY
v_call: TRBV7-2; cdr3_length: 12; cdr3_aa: ASSLGGQENIQY
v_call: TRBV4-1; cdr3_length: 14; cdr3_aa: ASSQDGPTRYNEQF
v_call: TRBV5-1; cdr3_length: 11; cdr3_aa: ASSLDHTGELF
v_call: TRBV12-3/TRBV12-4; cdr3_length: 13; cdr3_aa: ASSTPGRGGNTIY
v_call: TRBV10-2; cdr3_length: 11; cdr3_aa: ATAQDSYNEQL
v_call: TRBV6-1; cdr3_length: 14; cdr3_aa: ASSPASAGPHNEQF
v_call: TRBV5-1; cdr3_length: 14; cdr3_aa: ASSLGDGSSYNEQF
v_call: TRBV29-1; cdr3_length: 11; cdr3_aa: SAGSSSYNEQF
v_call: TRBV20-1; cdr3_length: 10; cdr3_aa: SARSLSEKLF
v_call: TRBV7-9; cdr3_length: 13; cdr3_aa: ASSLPSGSSDTQY
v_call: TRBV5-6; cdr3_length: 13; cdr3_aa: ASSFLQEPYNEQF
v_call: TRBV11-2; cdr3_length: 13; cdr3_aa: ASSLPRGALDIQY
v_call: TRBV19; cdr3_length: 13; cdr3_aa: ASQLREGLTGELF
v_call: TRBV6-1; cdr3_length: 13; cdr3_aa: ASTHRKESYYGYT